The 23 T cell receptor beta chains reported below all come from one sample, sequenced in a study of early T cells in non-severe SARS-CoV-2 infection. TCRdb re-analysed the 5' RACE reads in MiXCR, keeping a single row per CDR3 protein. In the table there are 50,000 to 70,000 distinct CDR3 sequences, under 15% of which are singletons. This material consisted of whole blood, taken at baseline. The receptor set was obtained from an adult who was a healthcare worker with PCR-confirmed SARS-CoV-2 infection or an uninfected control (not recorded which).

This clonotype appeared a few times. This rearrangement joins TRBV6-5 to TRBJ2-7; D call uncertain. V shed 0 bases and J shed 6 bases, with 12 bases lying between them. The CDR3 extends over 14 amino acids. The germline V gene encodes CDR1 MNHEY and CDR2 SVGAGI. The CDR3 here is CASSYSFPEGEQYF. The DNA of the CDR3 is TGTGCCAGCAGTTACTCGTTTCCGGAAGGCGAGCAGTACTTC.

There are a few counts of this clonotype. The V gene is TRBV20-1, the J gene TRBJ2-7, with D maybe TRBD2 (5 bases). Looked up from germline, CDR1 is DFQATT and CDR2 is SNEGSKA (reference sequence). The CDR3 spans 12 residues. In nucleotides, the CDR3 is TGCAGGGCACTAGTATCCCCCTACGAGCAGTACTTC. Its protein is CRALVSPYEQYF.

This clonotype was detected only a few times. The V gene is TRBV20-1, the J gene TRBJ2-7; D remains unclear. V dropped 4 bases and J dropped 5 bases, with 9 bases sitting between them. Germline-derived CDR1 and CDR2 are DFQATT and SNEGSKA (reference sequence). The CDR3 consists of 11 residues. CDR3 residues: CSAIMDHEQYF. In nucleotides, the CDR3 is TGCAGTGCTATAATGGACCACGAGCAGTACTTC.

This clonotype was seen more than once but under ten times. This sequence joins TRBV14 and TRBJ2-3, with D possibly TRBD2 on 5 matching bases. CDR1 SGHDN and CDR2 FVKESK come from the germline V gene. V lost 4 bases and J 0 bases, leaving 14 bases between the germline ends. CDR3 size: 16 residues. Written as DNA, the CDR3 is TGTGCCAGCAGCCTCAATCCAGGACTCAGCACAGATACGCAGTATTTT. It translates to CASSLNPGLSTDTQYF.

V gene TRBV7-2 combines with J gene TRBJ2-7; D remains unclear. The CDR3 extends over 14 amino acids. The germline CDR1 and CDR2 sequences are SGHTA and FQGNSA. V dropped 1 base and J dropped 3 bases, with 10 bases sitting between them. The CDR3 DNA is TGTGCCAGCAGCTTAGGATTGCGTAGCTACGAGCAGTACTTC. This codes for CASSLGLRSYEQYF.

In this sample, this clonotype turned up a few times. CDR3 DNA: TGTGCCAGCAGTCCCAGGACTAGCGGGGGGACCGGGGAGCTGTTTTTT. Protein sequence: CASSPRTSGGTGELFF. The J gene is TRBJ2-2, the V gene TRBV28, with TRBD2 identical over 14 bases. Unmatched junction bases numbered 4, after V lost 5 bases and J lost 5 bases. The germline gives CDR1 MDHEN, CDR2 SYDVKM. The CDR3 length is 16 residues.

The chain joins TRBV18 to TRBJ1-1, with D perhaps matching TRBD1 (6 bases). CDR1 KGHSH and CDR2 LQKENI come from the germline V gene. This CDR3 is 19 amino acids long. Trimming removed 3 bases at V and 2 bases at J, with 25 bases between. In nucleotides, the CDR3 is TGTGCCAGCTCACCTCCTAGGGGGGTTCTGAAGGAGAGTAACACTGAAGCTTTCTTT. Amino acid sequence: CASSPPRGVLKESNTEAFF.

This clonotype has ten or more counts. The V gene is TRBV3-1, the J gene TRBJ1-3; weak D call: TRBD1 (5 bases). Germline V gene data show CDR1 as LGHDT and CDR2 as YNNKEL (reference sequence). CDR3 size: 14 residues. V gave up 5 bases and J gave up 4 bases, with 12 bases separating them. CDR3 coding DNA: TGTGCCAGCAGCTCCGGGGGAATGGGAAACACCATATATTTT. It translates to CASSSGGMGNTIYF.

The rearrangement joins TRBV6-5 to TRBJ2-7; D assignment may be TRBD1 or TRBD2 (5 bases each). V lost 2 bases and J 3 bases, leaving 14 bases between the germline ends. Germline CDR1 MNHEY, CDR2 SVGAGI. This CDR3 has 15 residues. DNA of the CDR3: TGTGCCAGCAGTTACCTCCAGGGACCTTACTACGAGCAGTACTTC. Translating it yields CASSYLQGPYYEQYF.

This clonotype was counted only a few times. CDR3 sequence reads: CASSGTSGGAEAFF. The CDR3 nucleotides read TGTGCCAGCAGCGGGACCTCCGGAGGGGCTGAAGCTTTCTTT. This chain connects TRBV5-5 to TRBJ1-1; weak D call: TRBD1 (5 bases). CDR3 length equals 14 residues. The V end lost 4 bases, the J end lost 6 bases, and 16 bases lay between the germline ends. Germline CDR1 is SGHKS and CDR2 is YYEKEE (reference sequence).

The CDR3 DNA reads as TGCGCCAGCAGCTTGGTCCGGGCTAGCGGGAGTAACGAGCAGTACTTC. Translation gives CASSLVRASGSNEQYF. V usage is TRBV5-1 and J usage is TRBJ2-7; 10 nucleotides agree with TRBD2. V shed 0 bases and J 5 bases; nucleotides not matched to a gene: 8. The CDR3 contains 16 residues. Germline V gene sequence: CDR1 SGHRS, CDR2 YFSETQ.

V is TRBV12-3 or TRBV12-4 and J is TRBJ1-4, with D possibly matching TRBD1 (5 bases). The CDR3 is made up of 15 amino acids. V was trimmed by 5 bases and J by 8 bases, leaving 18 bases between them. The CDR3 coding sequence is TGTGCCAGCAGTCGCCGGACGGAATGGGGGGAAAAACTGTTTTTT. This gives the protein CASSRRTEWGEKLFF.

This clonotype was seen many times. This chain connects TRBV12-3 or TRBV12-4 to TRBJ2-3; perhaps TRBD1 as D (6 bases). The germline V and J ends were trimmed by 7 bases and 0 bases, with 11 bases remaining between them. The CDR3 is made up of 14 amino acids. This chain's CDR3 is CASKGTSSTDTQYF. CDR3 nucleotides: TGTGCCAGCAAAGGGACAAGTAGCACAGATACGCAGTATTTT.

The chain is built from TRBV20-1 and TRBJ2-3; 10 bases agree with TRBD2. This CDR3 contains 14 residues. Germline V gene sequence: CDR1 DFQATT, CDR2 SNEGSKA (reference sequence). V shed 6 bases and J 3 bases; nucleotides not matched to a gene: 6. The CDR3 here is CSAAQAGGTDTQYF. CDR3 in DNA: TGCAGTGCGGCCCAAGCGGGAGGGACAGATACGCAGTATTTT.

Turning to this clonotype: The conserved closing phenylalanine or tryptophan is absent in this CDR3, likely reflecting a read error. This chain links TRBV6-1 with TRBJ1-2; the D gene is possibly TRBD1 (6 bases). Trimming removed 6 bases at V and 6 bases at J, with 14 bases between. The length of the CDR3 is 13 residues. The germline V gene has CDR1 MNHNS and CDR2 SASEGT. The CDR3 loop reads CASRQSGGHGYTS. The DNA for the CDR3 is TGTGCCAGCAGACAAAGCGGGGGGCATGGCTACACCTCC.

This clonotype was found a few times. This chain joins TRBV11-3 and TRBJ1-3; D uncertain. Trimming stripped 8 bases from V and 3 bases from J, with 11 bases between. The CDR3 is made up of 13 amino acids. Germline CDR1 and CDR2: SGHNT and YENEEA. The CDR3 DNA is TGTGCCAGCGCGAGGGAGGATGGAAACACCATATATTTT. Translated: CASAREDGNTIYF. Combining the CDR3 with reference TRBV11-3 and TRBJ1-3 gives the whole variable domain EAGVVQSPRYKIIEKKQPVAFWCNPISGHNTLYWYLQNLGQGPELLIRYENEEAVDDSQLPKDRFSAERLKGVDSTLKIQPAELGDSAVYLCASAREDGNTIYFGEGSWLTVV.

This clonotype was recorded a few times. V usage is TRBV9 and J usage is TRBJ2-7; D ambiguous. CDR1 SGDLS and CDR2 YYNGEE come from the germline V gene. The CDR3 runs 15 residues. V was clipped by 0 bases and J by 6 bases, with 16 bases between them. The CDR3 sequence is CASSVDDGPWREQYF. The CDR3 DNA is TGTGCCAGCAGCGTAGATGACGGACCTTGGCGCGAGCAGTACTTC.

The rearrangement links TRBV10-3 to TRBJ2-7, with TRBD2 identical over 7 bases. V trimming: 3 bases; J trimming: 2 bases; junction bases outside the gene matches: 1. CDR1 is ENHRY and CDR2 is SYGVKD in the germline V gene. This CDR3 comprises 13 residues. CDR3 nucleotide sequence: TGTGCCATCAGTGAAGGGACTACCTACGAGCAGTACTTC. Its translation is CAISEGTTYEQYF.

The table lists this clonotype with a few counts. V gene TRBV6-5 combines with J gene TRBJ1-3; 9 bases align to TRBD1. This CDR3 region has 13 residues. Germline values: CDR1 MNHEY, CDR2 SVGAGI. J gave up 8 bases and V 7 bases, and 6 bases lay outside the gene matches. The CDR3 sequence is CASTGTGMDTIYF. CDR3 coding DNA: TGTGCCAGCACCGGGACAGGGATGGACACCATATATTTT.

The chain joins TRBV11-2 to TRBJ1-2, with 8 positions matching TRBD1. There are 13 residues in the CDR3. Trimming removed 4 bases from V and 4 bases from J; junction bases left unmatched: 2. Germline V gene data show CDR1 as SGHAT and CDR2 as FQNNGV. The CDR3 DNA reads as TGTGCCAGCAGCTCGGACAGGGCCTATGGCTACACCTTC. Its translation: CASSSDRAYGYTF.

The chain has TRBV6-4 and TRBJ2-1; D gene unclear. Germline V gives CDR1 MRHNA, CDR2 SNTAGT. V was cut by 9 bases and J by 9 bases, with 6 bases left in between. The CDR3 has 9 amino acids. This CDR3 is CARDGEQFF. The CDR3 region has the DNA TGTGCCAGGGACGGTGAGCAGTTCTTC.

Only a few counts were recorded for this clonotype. The V and J genes are TRBV6-2 or TRBV6-3 and TRBJ2-7; a weak D match, TRBD2 (7 bases). The CDR3 extends over 16 amino acids. Germline-derived CDR1 and CDR2 are MNHEY and SVGEGT. Trimming took 4 bases from V and 2 from J, leaving 18 bases between them. The CDR3: CASSWPHREGAYEQYF. The CDR3 coding sequence is TGTGCCAGCAGTTGGCCTCACAGGGAGGGAGCCTACGAGCAGTACTTC.

V and J are TRBV7-9 and TRBJ2-5, with D unclear. The CDR3 totals 13 residues. CDR1 and CDR2 (germline): SEHNR, FQNEAQ (reference sequence). Trimming removed 5 bases from V and 2 bases from J, with 9 bases in between. This CDR3 reads CASSARTQETQYF. The CDR3, as DNA: TGTGCCAGCAGCGCGAGGACGCAAGAGACCCAGTACTTC.